What follows is one T cell receptor beta chain and its context. This clonotype showed up just a few times. Its antigen target is currently unknown. One base away there is no much larger clone; base qualities are not given. The donors were 40 or so Caucasian individuals from Russia, aged about 6 to 95 years, who were systemically healthy. Each donor gave ten milliliters of peripheral blood, collected into EDTA-treated Vacutainer tubes. Ficoll-Paque density-gradient centrifugation was used to isolate PBMCs, with at least 7 million per sample. Trizol reagent was used to extract total RNA from PBMCs, with at least 5.5 micrograms per sample. For every donor, an aliquot of PBMCs went through flow cytometry to measure the percentages of naive CD45RAhigh/CD27high T cells. The data were obtained in a study of blood T cells in healthy people across ages (dated by TCRdb to between 2014 and 2016). A note on the overall study: In model experiments, template switching captured about one uniquely barcoded TCR beta cDNA molecule for every two T cells. The study measured age-related changes in TCR beta repertoire diversity using deep sequencing normalized with unique cDNA molecular identifiers. Four age groups were formed from the donors: young (average 16 years), middle-aged (roughly 38), aged (around 62) and long-lived (about 80). To avoid experimental bias, donors of different ages were distributed randomly across sequencing lanes. For two donors (one aged 18 to 30 and one aged 80 or older), the study analyzed two additional independent replicas of 1 million unique cDNA reads from the same blood draw.

Taken from cysteine to phenylalanine, the CDR3 has 16 residues. The read is trimmed to its CDR3 DNA, 48 bases read in frame from base 1. From the germline V gene, CDR1 is SGHRS and CDR2 is YFSETQ. Compared with germline, V lacks 4 bases and J lacks 3 bases; bases without a gene match: 6. The paper's findings and limits, for the study overall: Because the CMV infection status of the donors was unknown, age-related changes in expanded clonotypes may potentially have been confounded. As age increased, observed TCR beta diversity per million T cells dropped in a roughly linear way, and a significant reduction was already evident by age approximately 40. Compared with the aged group, the long-lived group had more naive CD4+ T cells, fewer expanded clones and increased TCR diversity, a pattern suggesting age selection. Estimates of total diversity based on one million sequenced T cells were regarded as lower bounds and as underestimates. Conclusive comparison of naive and antigen-experienced compartments was prevented by the profiling of bulk unsorted PBMCs. The percentage of naive T cells measured by flow cytometry correlated strongly with observed TCR beta diversity.

Library prep was done by 5' RACE. Instrument used: Illumina HiSeq 2500. A second roughly 6 to 11 cycle PCR used a sample-barcoded 5' primer and a J-beta primer mix. A template-switch 5' adaptor carrying 12 random nucleotides introduced a unique molecular identifier onto each TCR beta cDNA molecule. Each sample yielded at least 3 million CDR3-containing paired-end reads. First-strand cDNA synthesis was performed from all RNA using the Mint cDNA synthesis kit, with priming by a TRBC-specific oligonucleotide. Following uracil-DNA glycosylase treatment, a first 18-cycle PCR with universal primers M1SS and BC2_uni_R was performed on all cDNA. Turning to the authors' computational methods: Each sample was normalized by randomly selecting 1 million high-quality reads, each carrying a distinct molecular identifier. Reads with shared molecular identifiers were discarded instead of being binned into consensus sequences. MiTCR, set to a Q25 quality threshold and the strictest error-elimination algorithm, was used for CDR3 identification, clonotype clustering and error correction. A nonparametric unseen species model with Euler transformation was used to estimate lower-bound total TCR beta diversity. TCRdb cleaned the public reads at Q25 with fastp, built clones with MiXCR and kept in-frame beta chains. All rows with the same CDR3 protein become a single entry with the most common DNA and genes. The authors' filters were not applied to this entry. In all, the sample holds around 710,000 distinct CDR3 sequences, and approximately 39% of those were seen once. The ten largest clonotypes hold about 20% of the sample.

The rearranged chain carries TRBV5-1 and TRBJ2-6; TRBD1 lines up with 8 middle nucleotides. The source of this sequence is a woman aged 60-75 years in good health. The sequencing input was blood. The nucleotide sequence is given as TGCGCCAGCAGCCCGCAGGGGGCTGATGGGGCCAACGTCCTGACTTTC. Translated, this is CASSPQGADGANVLTF.